This is a list of T cell receptor beta chains from one sample in a study of T cells in Graves' hyperthyroidism and ophthalmopathy. TCRdb re-analysed the multiplex PCR reads in MiXCR, keeping a single row per CDR3 protein. Among approximately 480,000 distinct CDR3 sequences listed, less than 25% were seen once. Material for sequencing was blood. The receptors originated from a man aged 18 to 29 with Graves' hyperthyroidism. Both conserved end residues are part of each CDR3. D genes are given only for firm matches. Clone size is given for some rows only: seen once, a few or many times, or a class if the clone is expanded.

V gene: TRBV2
clone size: many
J gene: TRBJ2-2
D gene: TRBD2
CDR3 protein: CASSGSGGVIGELFF
CDR3 DNA: TGTGCCAGCAGTGGAAGCGGGGGGGTCATCGGGGAGCTGTTTTTT

V gene: TRBV28
clone size: many
J gene: TRBJ2-7
D gene: -
CDR3 protein: CTSSFVGGAIEQYF
CDR3 DNA: TGTACCAGCAGTTTCGTTGGGGGGGCAATTGAGCAGTACTTC

V gene: TRBV3-1
clone size: -
J gene: TRBJ2-7
D gene: TRBD1
CDR3 protein: CASSYPGQGTYEQYF
CDR3 DNA: TGTGCCAGCAGCTATCCGGGACAGGGCACCTACGAGCAGTACTTC

V gene: TRBV20-1
clone size: few
J gene: TRBJ2-5
D gene: TRBD2
CDR3 protein: CSALYSGGLRETQYF
CDR3 DNA: TGCAGTGCTCTATATAGCGGGGGATTACGAGAGACCCAGTACTTC

V gene: TRBV6-1
clone size: many
J gene: TRBJ2-4
D gene: -
CDR3 protein: CASSEWRGAKNIQYF
CDR3 DNA: TGTGCCAGCAGTGAATGGCGAGGAGCCAAAAACATTCAGTACTTC

V gene: TRBV11-2
clone size: many
J gene: TRBJ2-2
D gene: TRBD2
CDR3 protein: CASSAQGLANTGELFF
CDR3 DNA: TGTGCCAGCAGCGCACAGGGACTAGCGAACACCGGGGAGCTGTTTTTT

V gene: TRBV7-8
clone size: many
J gene: TRBJ2-7
D gene: -
CDR3 protein: CASSFSRGGLLDSYEQYF
CDR3 DNA: TGTGCCAGCAGCTTTAGCAGGGGCGGATTACTTGACTCCTACGAGCAGTACTTC

V gene: TRBV6-1
clone size: many
J gene: TRBJ2-6
D gene: -
CDR3 protein: CASSERMSGANVLTF
CDR3 DNA: TGTGCCAGCAGTGAAAGGATGTCTGGGGCCAACGTCCTGACTTTC

V gene: TRBV5-1
clone size: -
J gene: TRBJ2-3
D gene: -
CDR3 protein: CASSFTGTDTQYF
CDR3 DNA: TGCGCCAGCAGCTTTACCGGAACAGATACGCAGTATTTT

V gene: TRBV2
clone size: many
J gene: TRBJ1-1
D gene: -
CDR3 protein: CASSEPWAGMRTEAFF
CDR3 DNA: TGTGCCAGCAGTGAACCATGGGCAGGGATGAGAACTGAAGCTTTCTTT

V gene: TRBV19
clone size: many
J gene: TRBJ1-5
D gene: TRBD1
CDR3 protein: CASSIWTGEGQPQHF
CDR3 DNA: TGTGCCAGTAGTATATGGACAGGGGAAGGGCAGCCCCAGCATTTT

V gene: TRBV14
clone size: many
J gene: TRBJ1-3
D gene: TRBD1
CDR3 protein: CASSQERDSSGNTIYF
CDR3 DNA: TGTGCCAGCAGCCAAGAACGGGACAGCTCTGGAAACACCATATATTTT

V gene: TRBV7-9
clone size: -
J gene: TRBJ1-1
D gene: -
CDR3 protein: CASSSAYRTNTEAFF
CDR3 DNA: TGTGCCAGCAGCTCCGCCTACAGGACGAACACTGAAGCTTTCTTT

V gene: TRBV6-2/TRBV6-3
clone size: -
J gene: TRBJ2-7
D gene: -
CDR3 protein: CASRHLGPNEQYF
CDR3 DNA: TGTGCCAGCAGGCACCTCGGCCCTAACGAGCAGTACTTC

V gene: TRBV6-1
clone size: many
J gene: TRBJ1-1
D gene: -
CDR3 protein: CAGSLVVGTEAFF
CDR3 DNA: TGTGCCGGCAGCCTGGTGGTGGGCACTGAAGCTTTCTTT

V gene: TRBV3-1
clone size: few
J gene: TRBJ1-1
D gene: -
CDR3 protein: CASSRSHGDTEAFF
CDR3 DNA: TGTGCCAGCAGCCGTTCCCACGGGGACACTGAAGCTTTCTTT

V gene: TRBV5-1
clone size: few
J gene: TRBJ1-2
D gene: -
CDR3 protein: CASSLVRSYGYTF
CDR3 DNA: TGCGCCAGCAGCTTGGTCCGATCCTATGGCTACACCTTC

V gene: TRBV12-3/TRBV12-4
clone size: many
J gene: TRBJ1-5
D gene: -
CDR3 protein: CASKLGGDNQPQHF
CDR3 DNA: TGTGCCAGCAAATTAGGGGGGGACAATCAGCCCCAGCATTTT

V gene: TRBV18
clone size: few
J gene: TRBJ1-1
D gene: -
CDR3 protein: CASSPPSEGVYTEAFF
CDR3 DNA: TGTGCCAGCTCACCACCATCGGAGGGGGTTTACACTGAAGCTTTCTTT

V gene: TRBV28
clone size: many
J gene: TRBJ2-5
D gene: -
CDR3 protein: CASSRRTNQETQYF
CDR3 DNA: TGTGCCAGCAGTCGAAGGACAAACCAAGAGACCCAGTACTTC

V gene: TRBV5-1
clone size: few
J gene: TRBJ1-6
D gene: TRBD1
CDR3 protein: CASSVSTGGGNSPLHF
CDR3 DNA: TGCGCCAGCAGCGTGTCTACAGGGGGAGGAAATTCACCCCTCCACTTT

V gene: TRBV29-1
clone size: many
J gene: TRBJ1-1
D gene: -
CDR3 protein: CSVARTASTEAFF
CDR3 DNA: TGCAGCGTGGCGAGGACAGCTAGCACTGAAGCTTTCTTT

V gene: TRBV7-6
clone size: once
J gene: TRBJ2-7
D gene: TRBD1
CDR3 protein: CASSLGGQGRYEQYF
CDR3 DNA: TGTGCCAGCAGCTTGGGAGGACAGGGGCGGTACGAGCAGTACTTC

V gene: TRBV7-8
clone size: few
J gene: TRBJ2-4
D gene: TRBD1
CDR3 protein: CASSPGWTGPLAKNIQYF
CDR3 DNA: TGTGCCAGCAGCCCGGGGTGGACAGGGCCTCTAGCCAAAAACATTCAGTACTTC

V gene: TRBV2
clone size: many
J gene: TRBJ2-7
D gene: -
CDR3 protein: CASSGNDYEQYF
CDR3 DNA: TGTGCCAGCAGTGGGAACGACTACGAGCAGTACTTC

V gene: TRBV6-2/TRBV6-3
clone size: many
J gene: TRBJ1-1
D gene: TRBD1
CDR3 protein: CASSSLLQGKAFF
CDR3 DNA: TGTGCCAGCAGTTCCCTTTTACAGGGGAAGGCTTTCTTT

V gene: TRBV28
clone size: -
J gene: TRBJ2-7
D gene: TRBD1
CDR3 protein: CASSLFGTGYEQYF
CDR3 DNA: TGTGCCAGCAGTTTATTCGGGACAGGATACGAGCAGTACTTC

V gene: TRBV12-3/TRBV12-4
clone size: many
J gene: TRBJ2-2
D gene: -
CDR3 protein: CATHGTRNTGELFF
CDR3 DNA: TGTGCCACCCACGGGACAAGGAACACCGGGGAGCTGTTTTTT

V gene: TRBV27
clone size: few
J gene: TRBJ1-2
D gene: -
CDR3 protein: CASSRPRTNNYGYTF
CDR3 DNA: TGTGCCAGCAGCAGACCGAGGACAAATAACTATGGCTACACCTTC

V gene: TRBV19
clone size: few
J gene: TRBJ1-1
D gene: TRBD1
CDR3 protein: CASSILPGQGDTEAFF
CDR3 DNA: TGTGCCAGTAGTATCCTACCGGGACAGGGGGACACTGAAGCTTTCTTT

V gene: TRBV27
clone size: many
J gene: TRBJ1-2
D gene: -
CDR3 protein: CASSPSAYNYGYTF
CDR3 DNA: TGTGCCAGCAGTCCAAGCGCATATAACTATGGCTACACCTTC

V gene: TRBV10-3
clone size: few
J gene: TRBJ2-7
D gene: -
CDR3 protein: CAISDITYEQYF
CDR3 DNA: TGTGCCATCAGCGACATAACCTACGAGCAGTACTTC

V gene: TRBV7-8
clone size: many
J gene: TRBJ2-7
D gene: -
CDR3 protein: CASSPLTWGENYEQYF
CDR3 DNA: TGTGCCAGCAGCCCCCTTACGTGGGGGGAGAACTACGAGCAGTACTTC

V gene: TRBV6-2/TRBV6-3
clone size: many
J gene: TRBJ2-7
D gene: -
CDR3 protein: CASSYVDTTYEQYF
CDR3 DNA: TGTGCCAGCAGTTACGTGGACACCACCTACGAGCAGTACTTC

V gene: TRBV20-1
clone size: many
J gene: TRBJ1-5
D gene: -
CDR3 protein: CSAQTLAGVPQHF
CDR3 DNA: TGCAGTGCCCAAACACTAGCTGGGGTGCCCCAGCATTTT

V gene: TRBV20-1
clone size: many
J gene: TRBJ1-1
D gene: -
CDR3 protein: CSAAPPPQNTEAFF
CDR3 DNA: TGCAGTGCCGCCCCCCCACCTCAGAACACTGAAGCTTTCTTT

V gene: TRBV27
clone size: -
J gene: TRBJ1-2
D gene: -
CDR3 protein: CASSDSVAGSGYTF
CDR3 DNA: TGTGCCAGCAGTGACAGTGTAGCTGGTAGTGGTTACACCTTC

V gene: TRBV30
clone size: -
J gene: TRBJ1-2
D gene: TRBD1
CDR3 protein: CAWSSYRGGYTF
CDR3 DNA: TGTGCCTGGAGTTCCTACAGGGGTGGCTACACCTTC

V gene: TRBV6-1
clone size: many
J gene: TRBJ1-1
D gene: -
CDR3 protein: CASRDGYTEAFF
CDR3 DNA: TGTGCCAGCAGGGACGGTTACACTGAAGCTTTCTTT

V gene: TRBV28
clone size: many
J gene: TRBJ1-3
D gene: -
CDR3 protein: CASSLNRADTIYF
CDR3 DNA: TGTGCCAGCAGTTTAAACAGAGCGGACACCATATATTTT

V gene: TRBV3-1
clone size: few
J gene: TRBJ1-2
D gene: -
CDR3 protein: CASSFRLAGYGYTF
CDR3 DNA: TGTGCCAGCAGCTTTCGTTTGGCTGGCTATGGCTACACCTTC

V gene: TRBV28
clone size: many
J gene: TRBJ1-6
D gene: -
CDR3 protein: CASSLPGAGEPGSPLHF
CDR3 DNA: TGTGCCAGCAGTCTCCCCGGGGCCGGGGAACCGGGATCACCCCTCCACTTT

V gene: TRBV29-1
clone size: many
J gene: TRBJ2-7
D gene: -
CDR3 protein: CSVDLRGDTVRKQYF
CDR3 DNA: TGCAGCGTTGACCTCAGGGGAGATACAGTGAGAAAGCAGTACTTC

V gene: TRBV5-1
clone size: few
J gene: TRBJ1-1
D gene: -
CDR3 protein: CASSLLQDTEAFF
CDR3 DNA: TGCGCCAGCAGCTTACTCCAGGACACTGAAGCTTTCTTT

V gene: TRBV6-1
clone size: -
J gene: TRBJ1-1
D gene: -
CDR3 protein: CASSERPTRGAGLATGAFF
CDR3 DNA: TGTGCCAGCAGTGAAAGACCGACCCGAGGCGCGGGGCTGGCTACTGGAGCTTTCTTT

V gene: TRBV30
clone size: many
J gene: TRBJ2-5
D gene: -
CDR3 protein: CAWSVLQGDQETQYF
CDR3 DNA: TGTGCCTGGAGTGTACTCCAGGGCGACCAAGAGACCCAGTACTTC

V gene: TRBV12-3/TRBV12-4
clone size: -
J gene: TRBJ2-7
D gene: TRBD1
CDR3 protein: CASSQRQGYTYEQYF
CDR3 DNA: TGTGCCAGCAGCCAAAGACAGGGGTACACATACGAGCAGTACTTC

V gene: TRBV5-1
clone size: -
J gene: TRBJ1-6
D gene: -
CDR3 protein: CASSLNRVTNSPLHF
CDR3 DNA: TGCGCCAGCAGCTTGAACAGGGTGACGAATTCACCCCTCCACTTT

V gene: TRBV30
clone size: many
J gene: TRBJ1-1
D gene: -
CDR3 protein: CAWEQGSPEAFF
CDR3 DNA: TGTGCCTGGGAACAGGGTAGCCCTGAAGCTTTCTTT

V gene: TRBV6-2/TRBV6-3
clone size: -
J gene: TRBJ2-7
D gene: -
CDR3 protein: CARKPDASYEQYF
CDR3 DNA: TGTGCCCGGAAGCCGGACGCATCCTACGAGCAGTACTTC